The 15 T cell receptor beta chains presented below share a single source sample, sequenced in a study of T cells after posttransplantation cyclophosphamide. Generated by immunoSEQ multiplex PCR, the TCRdb table keeps only in-frame clones and is missing some. The table lists some 52,000 clones, about 86% of them singletons. The sequenced sample consisted of PBMCs. The receptors come from a man aged 25 to 40 with a blood cancer, CMV-positive, and with a related stem cell donor.

J is TRBJ1-4 and V is TRBV7-6; D ambiguous. The CDR3 extends over 14 amino acids. V shed 4 bases and J shed 2 bases, with 8 bases lying between them. Germline assignment: CDR1 SGHVS and CDR2 FNYEAQ. The CDR3 protein is CASSSYATNEKLFF. The DNA of the CDR3 is TGTGCCAGCAGCTCCTACGCGACTAATGAAAAACTGTTTTTT.

The V gene is TRBV28, the J gene TRBJ2-3; 8 bases map to TRBD1. This CDR3 is 17 amino acids long. Trimming at V came to 1 base and at J to 9 bases, leaving 15 bases not matched to a gene. Germline-derived CDR1 and CDR2 are MDHEN and SYDVKM. CDR3 DNA sequence: TGTGCCAGCAGTTTATCCCGCTGGGGGACAGGTTATCCGACGCAGTATTTT. It translates to CASSLSRWGTGYPTQYF. Looking up the rest from reference TRBV28 and TRBJ2-3 gives the full variable domain: DVKVTQSSRYLVKRTGEKVFLECVQDMDHENMFWYRQDPGLGLRLIYFSYDVKMKEKGDIPEGYSVSREKKERFSLILESASTNQTSMYLCASSLSRWGTGYPTQYFGPGTRLTVL.

In its sample, this clone was seen once. V usage is TRBV7-2 and J usage is TRBJ1-2; TRBD1 agrees at 7 bases. Germline trimming cut 7 bases from V and 4 bases from J; bases unmatched to any gene: 15. The CDR3 sequence is 16 residues long. CDR1 and CDR2 from the germline V gene are SGHTA and FQGNSA. The CDR3 sequence is CASTQRGQNGLYGYTF. CDR3 DNA: TGTGCCAGCACCCAAAGGGGACAGAATGGTCTCTATGGCTACACCTTC.

The chain has TRBV9 and TRBJ2-3; a weak D match, TRBD2 (6 bases). The V end lost 4 bases, the J end lost 0 bases, and 15 bases lay between the germline ends. The CDR3 consists of 16 residues. The germline gives CDR1 SGDLS, CDR2 YYNGEE. CDR3 DNA sequence: TGTGCCAGCAGCATGACCGGGACTCCGAGCACAGATACGCAGTATTTT. It translates to CASSMTGTPSTDTQYF.

In its sample, this clone was seen a few times. The CDR3 loop is CASSLTGQTNEKLFF. CDR3 in DNA: TGTGCCAGCAGCTTGACGGGACAGACTAATGAAAAACTGTTTTTT. The chain uses TRBV7-3 and TRBJ1-4; 7 bases fit TRBD1. Germline V gene data show CDR1 as SGHTA and CDR2 as FQGTGA. V shed 3 bases, J shed 2 bases, and the junction held 3 bases outside the gene matches. This CDR3 contains 15 residues.

The V gene is TRBV19, the J gene TRBJ1-1; D may be TRBD1 (6 bases). V dropped 4 bases and J dropped 5 bases, with 14 bases sitting between them. CDR1 is LNHDA, CDR2 SQIVND, per germline (reference sequence). The CDR3 extends over 14 amino acids. For the CDR3, the DNA is TGTGCCAGTAGTAGGGACACCATTTGGACTGAAGCTTTCTTT. It yields the protein CASSRDTIWTEAFF.

The rearrangement joins TRBV10-2 to TRBJ2-6; no reliable D call. Germline CDR1 is WSHSY and CDR2 is SAAADI. The length of the CDR3 is 18 residues. Between the trimmed V and J ends, which lost 2 bases and 1 base, there was a span of 15 bases. The CDR3 nucleotides are TGCGCCAGCAGTGAGCCCCGGCCCACAGTATCTGGGGCCAACGTCCTGACTTTC. Translating it yields CASSEPRPTVSGANVLTF.

The CDR3 coding sequence is TGTGCCACCAGGGGGCCAACTCTCTTAAGCTCCTACGAGCAGTACTTC. As protein: CATRGPTLLSSYEQYF. The chain uses TRBV28 and TRBJ2-7, with 8 bases aligning to TRBD1. The V gene's germline CDR1 is MDHEN and CDR2 SYDVKM. V lost 10 bases and J lost 0; bases outside the gene matches: 14. This CDR3 contains 16 residues.

The chain links TRBV7-2 to TRBJ2-1, with 9 bases fitting TRBD2. This CDR3 has 13 amino acids. Per germline, CDR1 SGHTA and CDR2 FQGNSA. The V gene end was trimmed by 6 bases and the J gene end by 8 bases; junction bases not matched to a gene: 5. CDR3 sequence reads: CASRVSGSDEQFF. The CDR3 DNA reads TGTGCCAGCAGGGTTAGCGGGAGCGATGAGCAGTTCTTC.

The chain uses TRBV19 and TRBJ2-6, with TRBD2 as a possible D gene (7 bases). The germline V gene encodes CDR1 LNHDA and CDR2 SQIVND (reference sequence). This CDR3 spans 16 amino acids. V lost 6 bases, J lost 0 bases, and 12 bases lay in between. In DNA form, the CDR3 reads TGTGCCAGTAGAGGAGGGGGGGGCTCTGGGGCCAACGTCCTGACTTTC. It encodes CASRGGGGSGANVLTF.

This clone occurred once. V usage is TRBV9 and J usage is TRBJ1-3; D is unclear. The germline V gene encodes CDR1 SGDLS and CDR2 YYNGEE. The length of the CDR3 is 15 residues. Between the trimmed V and J ends, which lost 2 bases and 0 bases, there was a span of 9 bases. CDR3 nucleotide sequence: TGTGCCAGCAGCGTTACAAGTTACTCTGGAAACACCATATATTTT. Amino acid sequence: CASSVTSYSGNTIYF.

The genes are TRBV29-1 and TRBJ2-1; D is uncertain. The CDR3 runs 12 residues. From germline, CDR1 is SQVTM and CDR2 ANQGSEA. The V and J ends lost 7 bases and 8 bases respectively, with 15 bases between them. The CDR3 DNA follows: TGCAGCGCCCCGGTCACCCGAGATGAGCAGTTCTTC. Translating it yields CSAPVTRDEQFF.

The rearrangement joins TRBV5-4 to TRBJ1-2; TRBD1 agrees at 7 bases. The V and J ends lost 4 bases and 2 bases, in that order; junction bases with no gene match: 2. Germline CDR1 reads SGHNT; CDR2 reads YYREEE (reference sequence). The CDR3 spans 13 residues. Here the CDR3 DNA reads TGTGCCAGCAGCCCGGGACAGAACTATGGCTACACCTTC. Residues: CASSPGQNYGYTF.

On this clone itself: One junction end disagrees with the germline gene, perhaps due to a read error. The chain links TRBV11-2 to TRBJ2-1; no clear D gene. Germline assignment: CDR1 SGHAT and CDR2 FQNNGV. The length of the CDR3 is 11 residues. For the CDR3, the DNA is TGTGCCAGCAGCTCTTATGCTGGAGAGGTCTTC. This gives the protein CASSSYAGEVF.

The V call is TRBV12-5, the J call TRBJ1-2, with D possibly TRBD1 on 6 matching bases. Trimming left V 1 base short and J 3 bases short, with 24 bases between. The length of the CDR3 is 19 residues. Per germline, CDR1 LGHNT and CDR2 FRNRAP. The DNA for the CDR3 is TGTGCTAGTGGTTTGGGGCGACTATTAGGAACAGGGATTGACTATGGCTACACCTTC. Its translation: CASGLGRLLGTGIDYGYTF.